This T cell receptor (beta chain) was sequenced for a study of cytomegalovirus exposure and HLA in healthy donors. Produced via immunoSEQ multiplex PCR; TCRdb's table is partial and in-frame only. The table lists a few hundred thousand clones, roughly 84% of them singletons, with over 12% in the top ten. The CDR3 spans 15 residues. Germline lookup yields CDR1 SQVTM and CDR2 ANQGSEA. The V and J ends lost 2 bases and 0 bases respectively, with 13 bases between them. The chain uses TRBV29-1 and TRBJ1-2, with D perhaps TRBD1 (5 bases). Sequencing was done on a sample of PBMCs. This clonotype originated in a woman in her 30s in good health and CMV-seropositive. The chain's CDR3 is CSVESGSQANYGYTF. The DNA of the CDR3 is TGCAGCGTTGAATCAGGGTCCCAAGCTAACTATGGCTACACCTTC.